This T cell receptor beta chain was captured by sequencing in a study of blood T cell repertoires in COVID-19. As handled by the study authors: Nucleated cell number was recorded as an estimate derived from reference gene primer amplification. Sequencing used immunoSEQ multiplex PCR; TCRdb keeps in-frame clones, though not all of them. V and J calls and clone size are given by that table; D and trimming were obtained from the DNA. Counted here are 350,000 to 450,000 clones, about 89% occurring once; the ten biggest clones make up 1.5% to 1.8%. V trimming: 0 bases; J trimming: 8 bases; junction bases outside the gene matches: 9. The germline CDR1 and CDR2 sequences are GTSNPN and SVGIG (reference sequence). This CDR3 region has 15 residues.

This receptor was taken from a woman aged 40 to 50 with COVID-19, enrolled during active disease. The sample taken for sequencing was peripheral blood. The chain is built from TRBV30 and TRBJ1-3; TRBD1 matches 8 bases. DNA of the CDR3: TGTGCCTGGAGTGTAGCAGGGGGCCTAGGGGACACCATATATTTT. Its translation: CAWSVAGGLGDTIYF. The complete variable domain, with remaining parts taken from reference TRBV30 and TRBJ1-3, reads SQTIHQWPATLVQPVGSPLSLECTVEGTSNPNLYWYRQAAGRGLQLLFYSVGIGQISSEVPQNLSASRPQDRQFILSSKKLLLSDSGFYLCAWSVAGGLGDTIYFGEGSWLTVV.